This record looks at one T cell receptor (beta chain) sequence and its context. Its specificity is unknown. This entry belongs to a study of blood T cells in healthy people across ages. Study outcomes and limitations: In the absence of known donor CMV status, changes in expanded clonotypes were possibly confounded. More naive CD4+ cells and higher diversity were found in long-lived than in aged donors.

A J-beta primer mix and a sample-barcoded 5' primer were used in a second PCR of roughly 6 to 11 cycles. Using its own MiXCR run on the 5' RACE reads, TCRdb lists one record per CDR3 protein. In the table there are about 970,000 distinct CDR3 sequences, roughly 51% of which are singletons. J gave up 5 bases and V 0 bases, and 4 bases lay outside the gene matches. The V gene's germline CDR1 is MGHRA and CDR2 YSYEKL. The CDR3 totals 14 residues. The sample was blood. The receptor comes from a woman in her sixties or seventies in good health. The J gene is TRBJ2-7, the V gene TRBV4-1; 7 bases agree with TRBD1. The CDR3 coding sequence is TGCGCCAGCAGCCAAGAAGGACAGGCTAACGAGCAGTACTTC. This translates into CASSQEGQANEQYF.